This T cell receptor beta chain derives from a study of radiotherapy plus CTLA-4 blockade in lung cancer. Findings of the study overall: Radiotherapy plus ipilimumab was followed by expansion in blood of tumor-derived TCR clones.

J was trimmed by 1 base and V by 7 bases; bases with no gene match: 15. This CDR3 spans 17 amino acids. The germline CDR1 and CDR2 sequences are SGHTS and YDEGEE. CTLA-4 blockade with ipilimumab, together with focal radiation, was given to patients with chemo-refractory metastatic non-small-cell lung cancer. Clones were read by immunoSEQ multiplex PCR, and TCRdb kept only the in-frame ones, dropping some. The repertoire includes approximately 70,000 clones, around 76% of them detected once, and about 17% sits in the top ten. As concerns this clone: The antigen remains undetermined.

This sequence joins TRBV5-8 and TRBJ2-3; the match to TRBD2 covers 7 bases. The receptor's source is a human donor with non-small cell lung cancer whose response to radiotherapy plus ipilimumab could not be evaluated. Some clones in this sample may be carry-over from other donors' samples. The material was peripheral blood, obtained from a patient treated with radiotherapy plus ipilimumab. The CDR3 DNA reads as TGTGCCAGCCCCATGGGGTATGCTAGCGGAGGCACAGATACGCAGTATTTT. It specifies CASPMGYASGGTDTQYF.